This T cell receptor beta chain is drawn from a study of blood T cell repertoires in COVID-19. At the level of the study: The origin of the acute and convalescent COVID-19 samples was the United States, Italy and Spain. PBMCs, B-cell-depleted T cells, or T cells were the source of the cDNA or gDNA that made up the material.

Source study methods: How many nucleated cells were present was estimated from reference gene primer amplification. Profiled with immunoSEQ multiplex PCR; TCRdb holds only in-frame clones, not every one. The V and J calls and the clone size are those of that table, but D and trimming were determined from the DNA. The sample has around 47,000 clones, about 86% seen once; the top ten hold roughly 47%. The CDR3 is made up of 13 amino acids. Trimming shortened V by 5 bases and J by 8 bases, and 13 bases separated the two germline ends. Germline V gives CDR1 SEHNR, CDR2 FQNEAQ (reference sequence). This chain joins TRBV7-9 and TRBJ2-1; no firm D call. The sequenced material came from peripheral blood. The clonotype comes from a human donor in a cohort sampled during active COVID-19. The CDR3 DNA reads TGTGCCAGCAGCACCCCTTCGTTAGATGAGCAGTTCTTC. Residues: CASSTPSLDEQFF.